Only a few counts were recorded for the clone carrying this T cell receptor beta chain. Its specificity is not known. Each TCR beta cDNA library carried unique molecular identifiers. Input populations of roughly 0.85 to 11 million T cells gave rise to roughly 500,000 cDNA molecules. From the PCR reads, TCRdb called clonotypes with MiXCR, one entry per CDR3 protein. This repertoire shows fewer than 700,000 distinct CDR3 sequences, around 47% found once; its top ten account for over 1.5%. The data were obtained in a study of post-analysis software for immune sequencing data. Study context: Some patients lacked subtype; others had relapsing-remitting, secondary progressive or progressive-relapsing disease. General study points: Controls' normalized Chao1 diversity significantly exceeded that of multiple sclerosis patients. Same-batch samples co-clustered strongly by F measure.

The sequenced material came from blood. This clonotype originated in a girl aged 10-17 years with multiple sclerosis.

In DNA, the CDR3 is TGCAGCGTTGAAGAAGCGCCACGCGACATTCAGTACTTC. It encodes CSVEEAPRDIQYF. The rearrangement links TRBV29-1 to TRBJ2-4; no firm D call. The CDR3 contains 13 residues. The germline V and J ends were trimmed by 0 bases and 8 bases, with 11 bases remaining between them. Germline V gene data show CDR1 as SQVTM and CDR2 as ANQGSEA.